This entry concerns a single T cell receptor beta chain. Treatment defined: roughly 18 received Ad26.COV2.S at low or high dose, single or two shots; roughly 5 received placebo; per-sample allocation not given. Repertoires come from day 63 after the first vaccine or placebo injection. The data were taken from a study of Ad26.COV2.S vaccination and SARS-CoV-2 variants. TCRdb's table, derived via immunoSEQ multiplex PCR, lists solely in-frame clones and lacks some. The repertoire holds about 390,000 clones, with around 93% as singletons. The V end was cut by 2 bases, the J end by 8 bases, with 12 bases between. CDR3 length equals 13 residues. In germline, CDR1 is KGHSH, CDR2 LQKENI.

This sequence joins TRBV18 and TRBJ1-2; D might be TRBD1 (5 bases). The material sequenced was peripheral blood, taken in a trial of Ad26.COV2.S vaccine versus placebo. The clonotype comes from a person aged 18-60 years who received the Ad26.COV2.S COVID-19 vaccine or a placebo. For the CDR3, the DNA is TGTGCCAGCTCACCAGCCGGGGCCAACGGCTACACCTTC. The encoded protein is CASSPAGANGYTF.